This T cell receptor beta chain was profiled in a study of shared clonotypes between healthy human individuals. Germline CDR1 is SGHRS and CDR2 is YFSETQ. V gave up 4 bases and J gave up 1 base, with 11 bases separating them. CDR3 length equals 14 residues. Study-level findings and limits: Non-shared clonotypes had lower generation probabilities than clonotypes shared by all four sorted-subset donors.

On this clone itself: The antigen remains unidentified.

As handled by the study authors: ImmunoSEQ only sent back junction sequences with no quality scores, so filtering was done differently. Assay used: immunoSEQ multiplex PCR; TCRdb lists only in-frame clones, some missing. The V and J calls and clone size are taken from that table; D and trimming were inferred from the DNA. The sample has some 320,000 clones; more than 75% are singletons. The V call is TRBV5-1, the J call TRBJ2-5; D remains unclear. Source material: memory CD8+ T cells sorted from blood. Subset reported: CD45RO+ cells pooled with CCR7-negative TemRA cells. This receptor was identified in a man in his late teens or twenties in good health. CDR3: CASSPLYVQETQYF. The CDR3 DNA sequence: TGCGCCAGCAGCCCTCTATACGTCCAAGAGACCCAGTACTTC.